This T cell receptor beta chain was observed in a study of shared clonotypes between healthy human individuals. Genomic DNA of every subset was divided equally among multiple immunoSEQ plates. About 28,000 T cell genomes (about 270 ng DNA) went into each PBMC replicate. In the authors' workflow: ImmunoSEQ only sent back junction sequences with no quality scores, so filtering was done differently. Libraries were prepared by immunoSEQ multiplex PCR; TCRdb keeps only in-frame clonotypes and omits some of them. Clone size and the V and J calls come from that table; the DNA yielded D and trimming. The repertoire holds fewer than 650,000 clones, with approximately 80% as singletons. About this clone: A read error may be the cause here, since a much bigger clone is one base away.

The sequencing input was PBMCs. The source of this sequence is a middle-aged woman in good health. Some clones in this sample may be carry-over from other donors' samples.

The CDR3 protein is CASSLAGGYSEQFF. In DNA form, the CDR3 reads TGTGCCAGCAGTTTAGCGGGAGGGTACAGTGAGCAGTTCTTC. The V gene is TRBV27, the J gene TRBJ2-1, with TRBD2 matching 9 bases. Per the germline V gene, CDR1 is MNHEY and CDR2 is SMNVEV (reference sequence). CDR3 length: 14 amino acids.